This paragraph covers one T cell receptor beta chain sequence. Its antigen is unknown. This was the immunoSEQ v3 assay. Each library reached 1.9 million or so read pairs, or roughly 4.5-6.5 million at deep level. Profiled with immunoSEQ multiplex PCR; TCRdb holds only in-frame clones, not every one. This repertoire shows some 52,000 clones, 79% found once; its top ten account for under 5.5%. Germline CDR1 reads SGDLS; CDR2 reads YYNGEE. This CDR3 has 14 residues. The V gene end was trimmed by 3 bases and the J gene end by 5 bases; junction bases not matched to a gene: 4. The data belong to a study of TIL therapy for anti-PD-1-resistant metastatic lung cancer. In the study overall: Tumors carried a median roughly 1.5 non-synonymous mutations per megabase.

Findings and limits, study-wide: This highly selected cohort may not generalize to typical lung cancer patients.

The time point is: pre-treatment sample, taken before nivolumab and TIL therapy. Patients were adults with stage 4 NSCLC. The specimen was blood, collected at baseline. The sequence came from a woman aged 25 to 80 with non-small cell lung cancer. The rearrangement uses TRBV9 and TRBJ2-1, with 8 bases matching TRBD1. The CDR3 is CASSAGTGDNEQFF. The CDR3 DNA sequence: TGTGCCAGCAGCGCTGGGACAGGCGACAATGAGCAGTTCTTC.